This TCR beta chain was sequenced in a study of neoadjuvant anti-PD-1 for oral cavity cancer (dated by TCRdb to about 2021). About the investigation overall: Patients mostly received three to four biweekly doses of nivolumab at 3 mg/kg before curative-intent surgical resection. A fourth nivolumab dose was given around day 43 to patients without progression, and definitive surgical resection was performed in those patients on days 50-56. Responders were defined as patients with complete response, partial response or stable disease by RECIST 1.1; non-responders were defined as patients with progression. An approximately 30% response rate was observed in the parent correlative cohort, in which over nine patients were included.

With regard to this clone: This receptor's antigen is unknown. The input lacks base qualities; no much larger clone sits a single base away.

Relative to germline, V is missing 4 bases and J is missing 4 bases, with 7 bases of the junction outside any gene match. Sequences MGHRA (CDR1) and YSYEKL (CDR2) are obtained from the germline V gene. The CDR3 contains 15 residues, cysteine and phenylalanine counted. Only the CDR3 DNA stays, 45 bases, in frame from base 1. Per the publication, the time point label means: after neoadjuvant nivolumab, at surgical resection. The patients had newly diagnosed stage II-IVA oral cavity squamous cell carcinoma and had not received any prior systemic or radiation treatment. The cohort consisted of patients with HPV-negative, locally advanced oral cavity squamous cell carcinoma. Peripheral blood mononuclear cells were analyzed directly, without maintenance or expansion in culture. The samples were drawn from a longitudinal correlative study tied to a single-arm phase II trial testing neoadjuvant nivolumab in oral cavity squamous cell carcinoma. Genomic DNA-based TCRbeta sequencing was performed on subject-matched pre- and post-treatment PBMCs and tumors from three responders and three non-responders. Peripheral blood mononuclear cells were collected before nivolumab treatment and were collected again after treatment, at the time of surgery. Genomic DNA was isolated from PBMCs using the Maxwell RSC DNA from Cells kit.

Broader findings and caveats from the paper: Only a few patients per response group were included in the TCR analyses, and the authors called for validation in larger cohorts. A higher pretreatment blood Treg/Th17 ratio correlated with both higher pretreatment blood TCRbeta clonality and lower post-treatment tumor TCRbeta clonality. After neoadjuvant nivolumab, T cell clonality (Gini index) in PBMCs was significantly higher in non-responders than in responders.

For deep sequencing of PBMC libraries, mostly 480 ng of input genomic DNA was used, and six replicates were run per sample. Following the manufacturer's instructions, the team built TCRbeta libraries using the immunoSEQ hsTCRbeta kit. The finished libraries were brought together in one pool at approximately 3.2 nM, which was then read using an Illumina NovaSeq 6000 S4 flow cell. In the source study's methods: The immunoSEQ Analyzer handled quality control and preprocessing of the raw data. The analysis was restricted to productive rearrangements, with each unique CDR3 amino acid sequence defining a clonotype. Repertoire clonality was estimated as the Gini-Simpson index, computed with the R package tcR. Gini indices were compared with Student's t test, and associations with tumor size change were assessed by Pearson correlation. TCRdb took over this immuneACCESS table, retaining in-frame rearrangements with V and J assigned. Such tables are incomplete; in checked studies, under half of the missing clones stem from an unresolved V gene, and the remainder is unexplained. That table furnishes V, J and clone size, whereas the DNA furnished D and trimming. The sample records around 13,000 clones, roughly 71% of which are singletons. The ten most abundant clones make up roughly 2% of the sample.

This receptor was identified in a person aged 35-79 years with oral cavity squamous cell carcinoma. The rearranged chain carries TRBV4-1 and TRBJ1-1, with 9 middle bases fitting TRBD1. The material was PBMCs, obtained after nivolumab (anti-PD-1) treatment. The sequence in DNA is TGCGCCAGCAGCCGGGGACAGGGTCCAGGCACTGAAGCTTTCTTT. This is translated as CASSRGQGPGTEAFF.